This T cell receptor beta chain was captured by sequencing in a study of blood T cell repertoires in COVID-19. Study information: Some COVID-19 samples were acute and others convalescent; all came from the United States, Italy and Spain. The cDNA or gDNA used as material had been derived from T cells, B-cell-depleted T cells, or PBMCs.

With 6 bases clipped from V and 9 bases from J, the junction kept 10 bases outside the gene matches. Germline CDR1 MNHEY, CDR2 SVGEGT. The CDR3 consists of 15 residues. In the authors' workflow: Amplifying reference gene primers gave estimates of nucleated cell counts. Method: immunoSEQ multiplex PCR; TCRdb's copy keeps in-frame clones and lacks some. For V, J and clone size, that table is used; D and trimming come from the DNA. The data hold 300,000 to 450,000 clones, with around 85% observed a single time. Sequenced sample: peripheral blood. This chain joins TRBV6-2 or TRBV6-3 and TRBJ1-6, with 8 bases lining up with TRBD1. This clonotype was sampled from a woman younger than 30 with acute or convalescent COVID-19. The CDR3 nucleotides read TGTGCCAGCAGCATCGGACAGGGATTTCGTTCACCCCTCCACTTT. Its protein product is CASSIGQGFRSPLHF.